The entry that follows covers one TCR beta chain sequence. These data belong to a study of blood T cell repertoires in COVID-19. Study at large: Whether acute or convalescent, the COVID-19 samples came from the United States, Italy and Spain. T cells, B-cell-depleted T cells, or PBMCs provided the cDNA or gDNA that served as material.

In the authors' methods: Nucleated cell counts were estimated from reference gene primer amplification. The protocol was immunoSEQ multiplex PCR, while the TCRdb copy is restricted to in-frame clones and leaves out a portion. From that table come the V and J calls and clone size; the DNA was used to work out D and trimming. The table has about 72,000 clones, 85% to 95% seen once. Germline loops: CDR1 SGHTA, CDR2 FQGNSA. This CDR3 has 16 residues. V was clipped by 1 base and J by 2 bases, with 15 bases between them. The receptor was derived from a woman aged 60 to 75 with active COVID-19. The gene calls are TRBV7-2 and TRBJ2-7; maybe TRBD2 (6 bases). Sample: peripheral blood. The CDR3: CASSLGGLKQTYEQYF. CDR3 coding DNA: TGTGCCAGCAGCTTAGGGGGACTCAAACAAACCTACGAGCAGTACTTC.